This T cell receptor beta chain appears in the sequencing data of a study of T cell responses to AZD1222 COVID-19 vaccine (dated by TCRdb to the early 2020s). A note on the overall study: A total of just over 230 trial participants underwent TCR sequencing, of whom about 200 had received two doses of AZD1222 and 26 had received two doses of the MenACWY control vaccine. Enrollment into the trials was organized by age into subgroups of 18-55, 56-69 and 70-plus years, and those subgroups contained roughly 150, 30 and 60 TCR-sequenced participants, respectively. Overall results and qualifications from the work: Nearly half of unique spike-specific TCRs reportedly recognized epitopes outside regions mutated in the B.1.351 and B.1.1.7 variants. Conclusions about previously exposed vaccinees are limited because only six or seven AZD1222 recipients were SARS-CoV-2 seropositive at baseline. Most participants were white British and females outnumbered males, and the authors suggested that clonal diversity may have been underestimated. Because no day 14 peak-response samples were available, the repertoires could be characterized only after the peak T cell response. The vaccine-associated CD4 TCRs covered the entire spike protein, and the dominant responses fell in regions 160-218 and 743-854. In the small 56-69-year group, the increase in depth fell short of significance, most likely because of low power. After two AZD1222 doses, spike-specific TCR breadth and depth were significantly higher than at day 0 and than in MenACWY recipients.

On this clone: It lacks a known antigen. Base qualities are not provided; no much larger clone lies one nucleotide away.

The CDR3 sequence holds 13 residues, the cysteine and phenylalanine included. Solely the CDR3 DNA is kept, with 39 bases framed from the first base. Cut back by 6 bases and 4 bases, the V and J ends lie 12 bases apart. The germline V gene sets CDR1 to MNHEY and CDR2 to SVGAGI. Explained via the paper, the time point label denotes: baseline before first vaccination. The treatment or condition label, as the study defines it: meningococcal conjugate vaccine given as trial control. Vaccinee samples were obtained from the UK trials COV001 and COV002, which included a single-blind randomized controlled phase 2/3 trial of AZD1222 (ChAdOx1 nCoV-19) in healthy adults. For TCRbeta chain sequencing, PBMC samples from trial participants were taken at day 0 and at day 28 after the second dose. The CDR3 regions of human TCRbeta chains were subjected to immunosequencing. Processing in the source paper ran as follows. TCRs in the repertoires were matched against a reference library of SARS-CoV-2-specific TCRs that had been generated with the MIRA antigen-specificity platform. Breadth meant the fraction of unique TCRs that were SARS-CoV-2-associated, whereas depth meant the fraction of total T cells that were SARS-CoV-2-associated. Each spike-specific TCR was assigned to its reactive spike region and to a CD4 or CD8 class using the MIRA data. Log10-transformed breadth and depth values were compared by one-way ANOVA with Sidak's multiple comparisons tests. TCRdb limited this immuneACCESS table to in-frame rearrangements with V and J called. A share of clones is missing; checked studies link under half to unresolved V genes, and the rest is unexplained. That table supplies the V and J calls and clone size; D and trimming were determined from the DNA. The sample table holds approximately 200,000 clones, of which about 87% were seen once. The ten largest clones represent around 2.5% of the sample.

The specimen was peripheral blood, collected on day 0 of MenACWY control vaccination. The source is an adult in good health. This chain joins TRBV6-5 to TRBJ1-1, with the identity of the D gene unclear. The sequence in DNA is TGTGCCAGCAGAAGGGAGTTGAGCACTGAAGCTTTCTTT. Its protein product is CASRRELSTEAFF.